This TCR beta chain was found in a study of PD-L1 blockade in urothelial cancer. TCRdb keeps only in-frame clones here, not all; method: immunoSEQ multiplex PCR. The sample lists more than 95,000 clones; around 88% were seen once. The sample's time point: peripheral blood 6 weeks after treatment start. The sequence was collected from a man aged 50-60 years with urothelial cancer. The specimen was PBMCs, collected around atezolizumab (anti-PD-L1) treatment.

The CDR3 is CATSRTTGTSGSNPTDTQYF. For the CDR3, the DNA is TGTGCCACCAGCAGAACTACCGGGACTAGCGGGAGTAATCCGACAGATACGCAGTATTTT. The V call is TRBV15, the J call TRBJ2-3; TRBD2 agrees at 14 bases. CDR3 length: 20 residues. V trimming: 2 bases; J trimming: 3 bases; junction bases outside the gene matches: 13. The germline gives CDR1 LNHNV, CDR2 YYDKDF (reference sequence).